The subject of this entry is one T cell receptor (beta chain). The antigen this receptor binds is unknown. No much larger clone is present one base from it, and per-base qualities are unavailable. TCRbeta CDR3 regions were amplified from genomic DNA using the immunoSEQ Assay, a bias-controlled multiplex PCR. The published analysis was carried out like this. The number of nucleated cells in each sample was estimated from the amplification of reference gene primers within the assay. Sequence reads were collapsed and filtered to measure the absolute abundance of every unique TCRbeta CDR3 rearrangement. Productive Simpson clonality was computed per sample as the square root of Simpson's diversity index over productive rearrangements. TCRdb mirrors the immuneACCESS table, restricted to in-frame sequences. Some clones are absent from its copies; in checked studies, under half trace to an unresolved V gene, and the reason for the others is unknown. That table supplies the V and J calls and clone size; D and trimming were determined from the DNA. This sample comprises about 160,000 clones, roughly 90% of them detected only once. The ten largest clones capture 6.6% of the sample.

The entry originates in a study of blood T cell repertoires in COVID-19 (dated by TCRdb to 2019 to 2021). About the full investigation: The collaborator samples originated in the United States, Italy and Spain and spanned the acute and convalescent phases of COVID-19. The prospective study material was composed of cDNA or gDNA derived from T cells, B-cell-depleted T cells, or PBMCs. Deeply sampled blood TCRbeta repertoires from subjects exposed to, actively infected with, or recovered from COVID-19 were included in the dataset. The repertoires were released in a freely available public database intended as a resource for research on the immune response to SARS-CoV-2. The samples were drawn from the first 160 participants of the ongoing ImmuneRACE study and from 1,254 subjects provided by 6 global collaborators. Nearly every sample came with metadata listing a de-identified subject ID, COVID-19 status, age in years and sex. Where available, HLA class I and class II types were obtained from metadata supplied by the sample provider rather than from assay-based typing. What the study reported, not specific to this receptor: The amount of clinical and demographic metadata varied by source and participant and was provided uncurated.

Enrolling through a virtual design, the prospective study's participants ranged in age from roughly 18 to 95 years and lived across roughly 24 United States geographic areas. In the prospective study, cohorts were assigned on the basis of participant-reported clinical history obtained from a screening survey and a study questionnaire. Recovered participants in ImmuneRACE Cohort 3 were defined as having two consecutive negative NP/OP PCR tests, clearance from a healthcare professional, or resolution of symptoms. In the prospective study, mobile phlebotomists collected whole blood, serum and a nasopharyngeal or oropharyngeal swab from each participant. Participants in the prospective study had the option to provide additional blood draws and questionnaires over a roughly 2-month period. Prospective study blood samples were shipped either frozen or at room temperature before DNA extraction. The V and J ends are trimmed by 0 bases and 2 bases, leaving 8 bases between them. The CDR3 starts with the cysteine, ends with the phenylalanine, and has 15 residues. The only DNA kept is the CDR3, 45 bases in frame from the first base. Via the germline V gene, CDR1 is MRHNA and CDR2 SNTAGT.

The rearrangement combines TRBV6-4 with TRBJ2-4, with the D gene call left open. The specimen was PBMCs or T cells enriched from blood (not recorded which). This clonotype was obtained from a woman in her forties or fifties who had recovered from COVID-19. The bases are TGTGCCAGCAGTGACTCTTGGCCGCCCAAAAACATTCAGTACTTC. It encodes CASSDSWPPKNIQYF.